This is a list of T cell receptor beta chains from one sample in a study of T-cell reconstitution after alpha-beta-depleted transplantation in children. TCRdb reprocessed the PCR reads via MiXCR and lists one record per CDR3 protein. The sample yields approximately 350,000 distinct CDR3 sequences, about 9.3% seen once. Sequencing was performed on PBMCs from the stem cell graft donor, taken from the stem cell graft. Receptors originate from a human donor who donated a stem cell graft to a child with acute lymphoblastic leukemia. CDR3s include the opening cysteine and the closing phenylalanine or tryptophan. A D gene is named only where the DNA matches it firmly. Rows may omit the clone size; those that give it use once, few, many or a size class.

J gene	clone size	D gene	V gene	CDR3 DNA	CDR3 protein
TRBJ2-1	NA	TRBD2	TRBV7-6	TGTGCCAGCAGCCCGGGACTAGCGGGAGGGCATGAGCAGTTCTTC	CASSPGLAGGHEQFF
TRBJ1-1	NA	NA	TRBV20-1	TGCAGTGCTAGAGATCTCTTCGAAGGAGCTTTCTTT	CSARDLFEGAFF
TRBJ2-1	NA	NA	TRBV4-3	TGCGCCAGCAGCCAAGGGGCCGGGGGTGTAAATTTAGGGCAGTTCTTC	CASSQGAGGVNLGQFF
TRBJ1-5	many	NA	TRBV5-6	TGTGCCAGCAGCTTGGCTCAGGGGCAACAGCCCCAGCATTTT	CASSLAQGQQPQHF
TRBJ1-3	many	TRBD1	TRBV30	TGTGCCTGGAGACCTAGGGACAGGGAATCTGGAAACACCATATATTTT	CAWRPRDRESGNTIYF
TRBJ2-5	few	NA	TRBV7-9	TGTGCCAGCAGCCACGACCATTCCCAAGAGACCCAGTACTTC	CASSHDHSQETQYF
TRBJ2-1	NA	TRBD2	TRBV20-1	TGCAGTGCTAGAGGGACCACACTAGCGGGAGGGTACAATGAGCAGTTCTTC	CSARGTTLAGGYNEQFF
TRBJ2-7	many	NA	TRBV10-3	TGTGCCACCAGCCCGGTAGAGATGTATTACGAGCAGTACTTC	CATSPVEMYYEQYF
TRBJ1-2	few	TRBD1	TRBV7-8	TGTGCCAGCAGCTTGGACTCCCGACAGGGTATCTATGGCTACACCTTC	CASSLDSRQGIYGYTF
TRBJ2-1	few	TRBD2	TRBV19	TGTGCCAGTACTAGCGGGTCTGTTAATGAGCAGTTCTTC	CASTSGSVNEQFF
TRBJ2-7	few	NA	TRBV4-1	TGCGCCAGCAGCCAAGATGGGTATACTCCCTACGAGCAGTACTTC	CASSQDGYTPYEQYF
TRBJ1-1	NA	NA	TRBV3-1	TGTGCCAGCAGCCAAGAGCCAGGTAGGGAGGGCCGATACTTT	CASSQEPGREGRYF
TRBJ1-3	many	NA	TRBV20-1	TGCAGTGCTAGAGATCAAGAGGCGGGAAACACCATATATTTT	CSARDQEAGNTIYF
TRBJ2-3	many	TRBD2	TRBV20-1	TGCAGTGCTAGCATCCTAGCGGGAGGAGATACGCAGTATTTT	CSASILAGGDTQYF
TRBJ2-1	NA	TRBD2	TRBV14	TGTGCCAGCAGCCAAGGTCGGACTAGCGTTGATGAGCAGTTCTTC	CASSQGRTSVDEQFF
TRBJ1-5	many	NA	TRBV6-5	TGTGCCAGCAGTTACTCAGGGAGGGATCAGCCCCAGCATTTT	CASSYSGRDQPQHF
TRBJ1-3	few	TRBD1	TRBV28	TGTGCCAGCAGTCAACGGGACAGGGATCGAAACACCATATATTTT	CASSQRDRDRNTIYF
TRBJ2-5	many	NA	TRBV5-1	TGCGCCAGCAGCGGGAAGGAGACCCAGTACTTC	CASSGKETQYF
TRBJ2-7	few	NA	TRBV3-1	TGTGCCAGCAGCCAAGTTGTCCCGCATTACGAGCAGTACTTC	CASSQVVPHYEQYF
TRBJ2-5	NA	NA	TRBV7-9	TGTGCCAGCAGACACCTCCGGGCGGAGACCCAGTACTTC	CASRHLRAETQYF
TRBJ1-1	few	TRBD1	TRBV29-1	TGCAGCGCGGCCCTCAGGGGGGGAGCTTTCTTT	CSAALRGGAFF
TRBJ2-7	few	NA	TRBV20-1	TGCAGTGCTAGATTCAGGCACTCCTACGAGCAGTACTTC	CSARFRHSYEQYF
TRBJ1-4	NA	TRBD1	TRBV12-3/TRBV12-4	TGTGCCAGCAGTTTCGGACAGGGGGAAAAACTGTTTTTT	CASSFGQGEKLFF
TRBJ2-3	few	NA	TRBV2	TGTGCCAGCTTGGAAGAACCAGATACGCAGTATTTT	CASLEEPDTQYF
TRBJ2-1	few	TRBD2	TRBV7-7	TGTGCTAGCAGCTCCCGGACTAGCGGGAGGGCGGATGAGCAGTTCTTC	CASSSRTSGRADEQFF
TRBJ2-2	few	NA	TRBV7-8	TGTGCCAGCAGCTCCAACCGAGCAAGAACTAACGGGGAGCTGTTTTTT	CASSSNRARTNGELFF
TRBJ2-3	NA	NA	TRBV7-3	TGTGCCAGCAGCTTTAGGGGCAGGGGTGGCGATACGCAGTATTTT	CASSFRGRGGDTQYF
TRBJ2-5	many	NA	TRBV20-1	TGCAGTGCTAGAAAGGGTGGGGAGACCCAGTACTTC	CSARKGGETQYF
TRBJ1-1	NA	NA	TRBV27	TGTGCCAGCAGTTTCGTCTCCTCCCCGGGGCGTACTGAAGCTTTCTTT	CASSFVSSPGRTEAFF
TRBJ1-4	few	NA	TRBV27	TGTGCCAGCAGTCGGGACAACAGGAAACTGTTTTTT	CASSRDNRKLFF
TRBJ1-5	many	TRBD1	TRBV12-3/TRBV12-4	TGTGCCAGCAGTTTCTGGGGACAGACGAGCAATCAGCCCCAGCATTTT	CASSFWGQTSNQPQHF
TRBJ1-2	NA	TRBD1	TRBV11-2	TGTGCCAGCAGCTCCGGATTACCCGGGACAGTCAGAGTAAACTATGGCTACACCTTC	CASSSGLPGTVRVNYGYTF
TRBJ1-1	NA	NA	TRBV18	TGTGCCAGCTCACCACCGGTGGCAGGGAAGGACACTGAAGCTTTCTTT	CASSPPVAGKDTEAFF
TRBJ2-5	NA	NA	TRBV5-1	TGCGCCAGCAGCGGCGGAGCAGGGGCGGAGGAGACCCAGTACTTC	CASSGGAGAEETQYF
TRBJ2-2	few	NA	TRBV28	TGTGCCAGCAGTTTGCCCACTCAGGGGACCGGGGAGCTGTTTTTT	CASSLPTQGTGELFF
TRBJ2-2	many	NA	TRBV5-1	TGCGCCAGCAGCTTGGAAACCCTTGGGGGCACCGGGGAGCTGTTTTTT	CASSLETLGGTGELFF
TRBJ1-5	NA	NA	TRBV5-1	TGCGCCAGCAGCGCTCCAGGGTTGAAGCAGCCCCAGCATTTT	CASSAPGLKQPQHF
TRBJ2-2	few	TRBD2	TRBV19	TGTGCCAGTAGTACCCCGGGGGGCACCGGGGAGCTGTTTTTT	CASSTPGGTGELFF
TRBJ2-1	NA	TRBD2	TRBV12-3/TRBV12-4	TGTGCCAGCAGGCTAGCGGCTACCCGGGAGCAGTTCTTC	CASRLAATREQFF
TRBJ2-1	NA	TRBD2	TRBV20-1	TGCAGTGCTAGAGATCAAGTAGCGGGGGCCTACAATGAGCAGTTCTTC	CSARDQVAGAYNEQFF
TRBJ1-2	many	NA	TRBV9	TGTGCCAGCAGCGCGAGTGTCCGGGACAATAACTATGGCTACACCTTC	CASSASVRDNNYGYTF
TRBJ1-2	NA	NA	TRBV30	TGTGCCTGGAGGTTCCGAGGCCTCTATGGCTACACCTTC	CAWRFRGLYGYTF
TRBJ2-5	many	NA	TRBV5-1	TGCGCCAGCAGCTGGCACTGGGAGCAGTCCCAAGAGACCCAGTACTTC	CASSWHWEQSQETQYF
TRBJ1-4	few	TRBD1	TRBV4-1	TGCGCCAGCAGCCAGGATAGGACAGGGAGAAAACTGTTTTTT	CASSQDRTGRKLFF
TRBJ2-3	many	NA	TRBV7-2	TGTGCCAGCAGCTTGTTTGGCGGAATCACAGATACGCAGTATTTT	CASSLFGGITDTQYF
TRBJ2-7	many	NA	TRBV5-1	TGCGCCAGCAGAACGATCGGGACCGGCCTAGGGGAGCAGTACTTC	CASRTIGTGLGEQYF
TRBJ2-7	few	TRBD1	TRBV5-1	TGCGCCAGCAGCTTCGGGACAGGGGTCCTCTACGAGCAGTACTTC	CASSFGTGVLYEQYF
TRBJ2-3	NA	TRBD2	TRBV27	TGTGCCAGCAGTTTACGTGCGGGAGTCACAGATACGCAGTATTTT	CASSLRAGVTDTQYF
TRBJ1-1	NA	NA	TRBV12-3/TRBV12-4	TGTGCCAGCAGTTTAGATTTATTTTCGGCAGGGGTAACCTTTGAAGCTTTCTTT	CASSLDLFSAGVTFEAFF